The entry that follows covers one TCR beta chain sequence. The V gene lost 5 bases and the J gene lost 9 bases, with 14 bases spanning the gap. CDR3 size: 13 residues. Only in-frame clones appear in the TCRdb table, and some are missing; sequencing was by immunoSEQ multiplex PCR. The sample consists of approximately 170,000 clones, 81% of them appearing once. These data originate in a study of blood T cell repertoires in COVID-19. This receptor was identified in a man aged 55-75 years with active or convalescent COVID-19. This sequence joins TRBV12-3 or TRBV12-4 and TRBJ2-1; the D is unclear. The specimen sequenced was peripheral blood. Here the CDR3 reads CASSPLGRSEQFF. CDR3 coding DNA: TGTGCCAGCAGTCCCCTTGGTCGCAGTGAGCAGTTCTTC.